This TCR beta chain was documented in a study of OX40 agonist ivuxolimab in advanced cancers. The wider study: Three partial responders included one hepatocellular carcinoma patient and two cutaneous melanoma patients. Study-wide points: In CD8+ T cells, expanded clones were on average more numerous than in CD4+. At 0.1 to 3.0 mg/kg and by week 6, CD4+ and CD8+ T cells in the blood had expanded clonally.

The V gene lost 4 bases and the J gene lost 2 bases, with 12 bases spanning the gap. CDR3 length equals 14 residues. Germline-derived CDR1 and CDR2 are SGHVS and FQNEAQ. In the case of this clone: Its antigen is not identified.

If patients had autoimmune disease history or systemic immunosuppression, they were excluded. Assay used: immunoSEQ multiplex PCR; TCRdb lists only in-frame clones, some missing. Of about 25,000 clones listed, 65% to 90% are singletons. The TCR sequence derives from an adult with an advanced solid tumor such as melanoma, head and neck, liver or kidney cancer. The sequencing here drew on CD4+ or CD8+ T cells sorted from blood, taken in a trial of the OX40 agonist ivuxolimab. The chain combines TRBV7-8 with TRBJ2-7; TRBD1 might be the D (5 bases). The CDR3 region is CASSSTETTYEQYF. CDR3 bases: TGTGCCAGCAGCTCGACAGAAACTACCTACGAGCAGTACTTC. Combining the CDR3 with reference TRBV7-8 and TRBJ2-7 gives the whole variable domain GAGVSQSPRYKVAKRGQDVALRCDPISGHVSLFWYQQALGQGPEFLTYFQNEAQLDKSGLPSDRFFAERPEGSVSTLKIQRTQQEDSAVYLCASSSTETTYEQYFGPGTRLTVT.